The 21 T cell receptor beta chains below were found in one sample sequenced in a study of beta chain features in type 1 diabetes. No cognate antigen is known for these TCRs. Notes on the study in general: Within each of all four CD4+ subsets, Type 1 diabetes patients had TCRB CDR3s that were moderately but significantly shorter.

Every bit of the isolated RNA underwent reverse transcription, so sequencing read expressed TCRB transcripts. TCRdb's table, derived via immunoSEQ multiplex PCR, lists solely in-frame clones and lacks some. The top ten clones hold about 0.9% of a sample with about 160,000 clones, less than 9.5% of them seen once. Sequenced material: central memory CD4+ T cells from blood. The receptors come from a woman in her forties with type 1 diabetes.

In its sample, this clone was seen a few times. The rearrangement joins TRBV5-1 to TRBJ1-6; 7 bases line up with TRBD1. The CDR3 sequence is 15 residues long. Germline-derived CDR1 and CDR2 are SGHRS and YFSETQ. With V trimmed by 5 bases and J by 6 bases, 8 bases remained unmatched. Written as DNA, the CDR3 is TGCGCCAGCAGGAACGACAGGGCCCCTAATTCACCCCTCCACTTT. It encodes CASRNDRAPNSPLHF.

This clone was observed a handful of times. The chain uses TRBV5-8 and TRBJ1-2; 9 positions agree with TRBD1. The V segment lost 5 bases and the J segment 14 bases; nucleotides outside the gene matches: 10. Germline V gene sequence: CDR1 SGHTS, CDR2 YDEGEE. There are 12 residues in the CDR3. The CDR3 region is CASRKNRGRGTF. The DNA for the CDR3 is TGTGCCAGCAGAAAAAACAGGGGGCGGGGGACCTTC. The full variable domain, in which reference TRBV5-8 and TRBJ1-2 provide the parts outside the CDR3, is EAGVTQSPTHLIKTRGQQATLRCSPISGHTSVYWYQQALGLGLQFLLWYDEGEERNRGNFPPRFSGRQFPNYSSELNVNALELEDSALYLCASRKNRGRGTFGSGTRLTVV.

This clone has only a few counts. CDR3 nucleotide sequence: TGTGCCACCAGCAGAGATCTGGGGAGCGCTAATGAAAAACTGTTTTTT. Residues: CATSRDLGSANEKLFF. The chain has TRBV15 and TRBJ1-4; no clear D. This CDR3 region has 16 residues. CDR1 and CDR2 from the germline V gene are LNHNV and YYDKDF (reference sequence). The V gene lost 0 bases and the J gene lost 3 bases, with 11 bases spanning the gap.

This clone appeared many times. The chain carries TRBV2 and TRBJ2-6, with a tentative D call TRBD2 (5 bases). Trimming stripped 6 bases from V and 0 bases from J, with 9 bases between. Germline V gives CDR1 SNHLY, CDR2 FYNNEI. The CDR3 contains 15 residues. This chain's CDR3 is CASRAGGSGANVLTF. The CDR3 DNA follows: TGTGCCAGCAGAGCAGGAGGCTCTGGGGCCAACGTCCTGACTTTC.

This clone was seen more than once but under ten times. The chain couples TRBV5-1 to TRBJ2-3, with 7 bases lining up with TRBD2. Unmatched junction bases numbered 10, after V lost 4 bases and J lost 5 bases. The CDR3 sequence is 15 residues long. CDR1 and CDR2 from the germline V gene are SGHRS and YFSETQ. CDR3 DNA: TGCGCCAGCAGCGCAAGCGGGACCTGGGGAGATACGCAGTATTTT. It codes for CASSASGTWGDTQYF.

The V gene is TRBV7-8, the J gene TRBJ2-5, with 8 bases that match TRBD2. CDR3 length: 15 residues. CDR1 is SGHVS, CDR2 FQNEAQ, per germline. V trimming: 6 bases; J trimming: 4 bases; junction bases outside the gene matches: 10. The CDR3 DNA sequence: TGTGCCAGCAGTTCTGCCGGGACTAGAAGAGAGACCCAGTACTTC. Encoded protein: CASSSAGTRRETQYF.

This clone was observed at least ten times. The chain carries TRBV27 and TRBJ2-6; D perhaps matches TRBD1 (6 bases). CDR3 length: 15 amino acids. Germline V gives CDR1 MNHEY, CDR2 SMNVEV (reference sequence). V was cut by 4 bases and J by 4 bases, with 11 bases left in between. Here the CDR3 reads CASSSTGSGANVLTF. The CDR3, as DNA: TGTGCCAGCAGTTCAACAGGGTCCGGGGCCAACGTCCTGACTTTC.

This clone turned up a few times. The J gene is TRBJ2-7, the V gene TRBV5-1, with 8 bases identical to TRBD1. Germline CDR1 is SGHRS and CDR2 is YFSETQ. Trimming cost V 1 base and J 7 bases; bases outside gene matches: 4. CDR3 length equals 13 residues. The CDR3 is CASSLRTGLEQYF. The CDR3 DNA is TGCGCCAGCAGCTTGAGGACAGGGTTGGAGCAGTACTTC.

This clone has at least ten counts. The chain uses TRBV7-3 and TRBJ1-1, with D possibly matching TRBD1 (5 bases). This CDR3 comprises 14 residues. CDR1 and CDR2 (germline): SGHTA, FQGTGA. The V end was cut by 2 bases, the J end by 5 bases, with 12 bases between. The CDR3 sequence: CASSLVQGGTEAFF. The CDR3 DNA reads TGTGCCAGCAGCTTAGTCCAGGGTGGAACTGAAGCTTTCTTT.

This clone was picked up a small number of times. The chain employs TRBV4-3 and TRBJ2-1; 10 bases line up with TRBD2. Germline loops: CDR1 LGHNA, CDR2 YSLEER. The V and J ends lost 6 bases and 0 bases, in that order; junction bases with no gene match: 11. The CDR3 loop spans 18 amino acids. The CDR3 reads CASRPGTSAIPSYNEQFF. The CDR3 DNA sequence: TGCGCCAGCAGGCCGGGGACTAGCGCCATACCCTCCTACAATGAGCAGTTCTTC.

In its sample, this clone was seen a few times. The chain recombines TRBV18 with TRBJ1-5, with D perhaps TRBD1 (5 bases). Germline values: CDR1 KGHSH, CDR2 LQKENI. The length of the CDR3 is 15 residues. The V and J ends lost 2 bases and 6 bases respectively, with 14 bases between them. The CDR3 loop reads CASSPAGGMLQPQHF. The CDR3 bases are TGTGCCAGCTCACCAGCCGGGGGGATGCTTCAGCCCCAGCATTTT. The entire variable domain, with the rest obtained from reference TRBV18 and TRBJ1-5, is as follows: NAGVMQNPRHLVRRRGQEARLRCSPMKGHSHVYWYRQLPEEGLKFMVYLQKENIIDESGMPKERFSAEFPKEGPSILRIQQVVRGDSAAYFCASSPAGGMLQPQHFGDGTRLSIL.

The chain links TRBV7-9 to TRBJ2-1; unclear D gene. V was shortened by 0 bases and J by 0 bases, with 3 bases between the two germline ends. Germline CDR1 is SEHNR and CDR2 is FQNEAQ (reference sequence). The CDR3 runs 14 residues. The CDR3 DNA reads as TGTGCCAGCAGCTTAGCTAACTCCTACAATGAGCAGTTCTTC. This gives the protein CASSLANSYNEQFF.

CDR3 amino acids: CASSATSGEKTYEQYF. CDR3 DNA sequence: TGTGCCAGCAGTGCAACTAGCGGAGAGAAAACCTACGAGCAGTACTTC. The chain joins TRBV6-1 to TRBJ2-7; TRBD2 agrees at 8 bases. The junction had 10 bases not matched to a gene; V was cut back by 4 bases and J by 2 bases. Germline values: CDR1 MNHNS, CDR2 SASEGT. The CDR3 runs to 16 residues.

This sequence joins TRBV29-1 and TRBJ2-3; TRBD2 matches 8 bases. The CDR3 runs to 19 residues. Germline CDR1 and CDR2: SQVTM and ANQGSEA. With 7 bases clipped from V and 4 bases from J, the junction kept 25 bases outside the gene matches. CDR3 nucleotide sequence: TGCAGCGCGCACCCCTCCGGGATAGCGGGACTAACTACCGCAGATACGCAGTATTTT. Translated: CSAHPSGIAGLTTADTQYF.

The rearrangement joins TRBV5-1 to TRBJ2-5; D is possibly TRBD1 (6 bases). Trimming shortened V by 8 bases and J by 1 base, and 18 bases separated the two germline ends. This CDR3 has 15 residues. Germline values: CDR1 SGHRS, CDR2 YFSETQ. CDR3 amino acids: CASVPTGTSQETQYF. The CDR3 DNA is TGCGCCAGTGTTCCTACAGGGACCTCCCAAGAGACCCAGTACTTC.

This clone has only a few counts. This sequence joins TRBV6-5 and TRBJ1-1, with 7 bases matching TRBD1. The germline gives CDR1 MNHEY, CDR2 SVGAGI. Trimming took 5 bases from V and 8 from J; bases not matched to a gene: 8. The CDR3 runs 13 residues. This chain's CDR3 is CASSNPGTVEAFF. Written as DNA, the CDR3 is TGTGCCAGCAGTAACCCCGGGACAGTCGAAGCTTTCTTT.

The chain links TRBV2 to TRBJ2-4; TRBD1 matches 7 bases. With V trimmed by 0 bases and J by 3 bases, 11 bases remained unmatched. The CDR3 consists of 18 residues. Germline V gene data show CDR1 as SNHLY and CDR2 as FYNNEI. CDR3 region: CASSEASPGQANKNIQYF. Written as DNA, the CDR3 is TGTGCCAGCAGTGAAGCCAGCCCTGGACAGGCCAACAAAAACATTCAGTACTTC.

This clone has just a few counts. The chain has TRBV5-4 and TRBJ1-1, with TRBD1 identical over 8 bases. Germline CDR1 and CDR2: SGHNT and YYREEE (reference sequence). V was clipped by 5 bases and J by 3 bases; unmatched bases: 9. The CDR3 length is 15 residues. CDR3 in amino acids: CASSRRTGSDTEAFF. CDR3 sequence (DNA): TGTGCCAGCAGTCGGAGGACAGGGTCCGACACTGAAGCTTTCTTT.

This chain links TRBV4-1 with TRBJ2-1; the match to TRBD2 covers 7 bases. This CDR3 has 16 residues. The V gene end was trimmed by 2 bases and the J gene end by 0 bases; junction bases not matched to a gene: 4. Germline V gives CDR1 MGHRA, CDR2 YSYEKL. The CDR3 loop reads CASSQLLAASYNEQFF. Written as DNA, the CDR3 is TGCGCCAGCAGCCAACTTCTAGCGGCCTCCTACAATGAGCAGTTCTTC.

This clone was seen a few times. The chain uses TRBV2 and TRBJ1-2; 8 bases map to TRBD1. The CDR3 length is 14 residues. Trimming took 7 bases from V and 3 from J; bases not matched to a gene: 7. Germline values: CDR1 SNHLY, CDR2 FYNNEI. The CDR3 DNA sequence: TGTGCCAGCACCGACAGGGGTTTTGACTATGGCTACACCTTC. It specifies CASTDRGFDYGYTF.

The V gene is TRBV25-1, the J gene TRBJ2-7, with D perhaps matching TRBD1 (6 bases). This CDR3 has 15 residues. Germline CDR1 is MGHDK and CDR2 is SYGVNS. V was cut by 5 bases and J by 4 bases, with 18 bases left in between. The DNA of the CDR3 is TGTGCCAGCAGTTCATCCGGGACAAGCAGATACGAGCAGTACTTC. It specifies CASSSSGTSRYEQYF.